The 18 T cell receptor beta chains given below trace back to one sample, sequenced in a study of T cells after yellow fever vaccination. Each CDR3 protein gets one entry after TCRdb re-called the 5' RACE reads with MiXCR. Of some 240,000 distinct CDR3 sequences in the sample, 3% to 3.5% are singletons; the top ten hold approximately 3.5%. The source was CD4+ T cells sorted from PBMCs, collected 10 days after the yellow fever booster vaccination. These receptors originate from a man aged 18 to 35 who received the YFV17D yellow fever vaccine.

This clonotype came up many times. The rearrangement links TRBV11-2 to TRBJ1-1, with 8 nucleotides matching TRBD1. Germline values: CDR1 SGHAT, CDR2 FQNNGV. The CDR3 is 16 residues long. J gave up 5 bases and V 4 bases, and 12 bases lay outside the gene matches. CDR3 nucleotide sequence: TGTGCCAGCAGCTCGACGAGACAGGGGTGGGGGACTGAAGCTTTCTTT. This codes for CASSSTRQGWGTEAFF.

This clonotype was detected ten times or more. V and J are TRBV7-2 and TRBJ1-5; TRBD1 might be the D (5 bases). From germline, CDR1 is SGHTA and CDR2 FQGNSA. The CDR3 runs to 18 residues. The V and J ends lost 5 bases and 0 bases respectively, with 20 bases between them. Here the CDR3 reads CASSLLPGPLNSNQPQHF. Written as DNA, the CDR3 is TGTGCCAGCAGCCTCCTTCCGGGACCGCTTAATAGCAATCAGCCCCAGCATTTT.

This clonotype occurred many times. The rearrangement joins TRBV5-1 to TRBJ2-3; D call uncertain. The V gene lost 3 bases and the J gene lost 0 bases, with 5 bases spanning the gap. Germline V gives CDR1 SGHRS, CDR2 YFSETQ. This CDR3 spans 13 amino acids. The DNA for the CDR3 is TGCGCCAGCAGCTCCACTAGCACAGATACGCAGTATTTT. Translation: CASSSTSTDTQYF.

This rearrangement joins TRBV20-1 to TRBJ2-5, with 7 bases identical to TRBD2. Germline CDR1 reads DFQATT; CDR2 reads SNEGSKA (reference sequence). The CDR3 is 16 residues long. V lost 0 bases, J lost 0 bases, and 7 bases stayed unmatched. CDR3: CSARDPNSGYQETQYF. CDR3 DNA sequence: TGCAGTGCTAGAGATCCCAATAGCGGGTACCAAGAGACCCAGTACTTC.

This clonotype was seen at least ten times. The genes are TRBV28 and TRBJ2-5; perhaps TRBD2 as D (6 bases). With 7 bases removed from V and 4 bases from J, the gap between germline ends came to 10 bases. The CDR3 has 12 residues. Germline-derived CDR1 and CDR2 are MDHEN and SYDVKM. The DNA for the CDR3 is TGTGCCAGCATGGAGGGGCGAGAGACCCAGTACTTC. This sequence encodes CASMEGRETQYF.

This chain links TRBV5-4 with TRBJ2-3; 12 positions agree with TRBD2. This CDR3 spans 16 amino acids. Germline CDR1 is SGHNT and CDR2 is YYREEE (reference sequence). Losses at the gene ends were 3 bases for V and 2 bases for J; bases not matched to a gene: 4. The CDR3 loop is CASSYRLAGATDTQYF. The CDR3 coding sequence is TGTGCCAGCAGCTACCGACTAGCGGGGGCCACAGATACGCAGTATTTT.

This clonotype came up a few times. The chain joins TRBV6-5 to TRBJ2-7; D is unresolved. The germline V gene encodes CDR1 MNHEY and CDR2 SVGAGI. Trimming took off 2 bases at V and 3 bases at J, with 8 bases between the two ends. CDR3 length: 13 residues. CDR3 bases: TGTGCCAGCAGTTACAAAGCCTACTACGAGCAGTACTTC. This sequence encodes CASSYKAYYEQYF.

This clonotype was detected ten times or more. J is TRBJ2-4 and V is TRBV3-1; D is unresolved. This CDR3 contains 12 residues. V lost 0 bases, J lost 7 bases, and 4 bases lay in between. Germline-derived CDR1 and CDR2 are LGHDT and YNNKEL (reference sequence). This chain's CDR3 is CASSQEGNIQYF. The DNA of the CDR3 is TGTGCCAGCAGCCAAGAAGGCAACATTCAGTACTTC.

The gene calls are TRBV5-6 and TRBJ2-6, with TRBD1 identical over 10 bases. The CDR3 length is 17 residues. Germline V gene sequence: CDR1 SGHDT, CDR2 YYEEEE. J was trimmed by 3 bases and V by 5 bases; bases with no gene match: 8. CDR3 nucleotide sequence: TGTGCCAGCAGTAGACAGGGGGCGCAGGGTGGGGCCAACGTCCTGACTTTC. Translation gives CASSRQGAQGGANVLTF. The variable domain in full, completed from reference TRBV5-6 and TRBJ2-6, reads DAGVTQSPTHLIKTRGQQVTLRCSPKSGHDTVSWYQQALGQGPQFIFQYYEEEERQRGNFPDRFSGHQFPNYSSELNVNALLLGDSALYLCASSRQGAQGGANVLTFGAGSRLTVL.

In this sample, this clonotype turned up many times. The V gene is TRBV7-2, the J gene TRBJ1-1; 9 bases line up with TRBD1. Trimming removed 3 bases from V and 8 bases from J; junction bases left unmatched: 13. This CDR3 has 16 residues. CDR1 and CDR2 from the germline V gene are SGHTA and FQGNSA. CDR3 DNA: TGTGCCAGCAGCTTCATACCGCCGGGACAGGGATGGGAAGCTTTCTTT. Protein product: CASSFIPPGQGWEAFF.

This clonotype was counted many times. J is TRBJ2-7 and V is TRBV5-1, with D hard to call. The CDR3 has 13 amino acids. The germline V gene has CDR1 SGHRS and CDR2 YFSETQ. V lost 5 bases, J lost 0 bases, and 9 bases lay in between. CDR3 sequence: CASRGSVSYEQYF. CDR3 nucleotide sequence: TGCGCCAGCAGAGGGTCAGTCTCCTACGAGCAGTACTTC. Combining the CDR3 with reference TRBV5-1 and TRBJ2-7 gives the whole variable domain KAGVTQTPRYLIKTRGQQVTLSCSPISGHRSVSWYQQTPGQGLQFLFEYFSETQRNKGNFPGRFSGRQFSNSRSEMNVSTLELGDSALYLCASRGSVSYEQYFGPGTRLTVT.

CDR3 sequence: CASKLGDEQFF. DNA for the CDR3: TGTGCCAGCAAGCTAGGGGATGAGCAGTTCTTC. This chain links TRBV6-5 with TRBJ2-1, with D maybe TRBD1 (5 bases). The ends were cut back, 7 bases at V and 8 bases at J, with 9 bases in the middle. Germline values: CDR1 MNHEY, CDR2 SVGAGI. This CDR3 has 11 residues.

Many counts were recorded for this clonotype. The V gene is TRBV6-5, the J gene TRBJ2-5; D remains ambiguous. V lost 5 bases, J lost 5 bases, and 9 bases lay in between. The CDR3 is made up of 12 amino acids. CDR1 is MNHEY and CDR2 is SVGAGI in the germline V gene. The CDR3 coding sequence is TGTGCCAGCAGTACTCCCGGGGAGACCCAGTACTTC. This sequence encodes CASSTPGETQYF.

In this sample, this clonotype turned up a few times. This chain connects TRBV6-5 to TRBJ1-1; D is uncertain. This CDR3 is built from 17 residues. Germline values: CDR1 MNHEY, CDR2 SVGAGI. V was clipped by 0 bases and J by 5 bases, with 19 bases between them. The CDR3: CASSYSISGSTLTEAFF. For the CDR3, the DNA is TGTGCCAGCAGTTACTCGATCAGCGGTTCAACGTTGACTGAAGCTTTCTTT.

This clonotype appeared many times. The chain recombines TRBV18 with TRBJ1-5; maybe TRBD1 (5 bases). In germline, CDR1 is KGHSH, CDR2 LQKENI. This CDR3 is 15 amino acids long. Between the trimmed V and J ends, which lost 2 bases and 3 bases, there was a span of 11 bases. The CDR3 DNA is TGTGCCAGCTCACCAACACAGGACTCCAATCAGCCCCAGCATTTT. It yields the protein CASSPTQDSNQPQHF.

The CDR3 DNA reads as TGTGCCAGCAGTTCTGACAGGGGTAACGAGCAGTACTTC. Translated, it gives CASSSDRGNEQYF. The chain carries TRBV6-6 and TRBJ2-7; 8 bases fit TRBD1. CDR3 size: 13 residues. Trimming removed 4 bases from V and 5 bases from J; junction bases left unmatched: 4. Germline CDR1 MNHNY, CDR2 SVGAGI (reference sequence).

The chain joins TRBV5-1 to TRBJ1-2; the D is unclear. The germline V gene has CDR1 SGHRS and CDR2 YFSETQ. There are 13 residues in the CDR3. V lost 4 bases and J lost 8, with 15 bases in between. CDR3 region: CASSVDTPGGYTF. Here the CDR3 DNA reads TGCGCCAGCAGCGTCGACACGCCGGGCGGCTACACCTTC.

This clonotype was observed a handful of times. The rearrangement links TRBV5-1 to TRBJ2-5; the D gene is possibly TRBD2 (5 bases). The CDR3 extends over 13 amino acids. V was trimmed by 4 bases and J by 4 bases, leaving 11 bases between them. Looked up from germline, CDR1 is SGHRS and CDR2 is YFSETQ. The CDR3 coding sequence is TGCGCCAGCAGCCCCCAAGCGGTAGAGACCCAGTACTTC. Translated: CASSPQAVETQYF.